The clone carrying this T cell receptor beta chain occurred a few times. Its cognate antigen is unknown. The data derive from a study of response to subunit inactivated influenza vaccine. Overall study findings and caveats: Authors suggested seasonal influenza vaccinations each recruit few new T cells.

From the RT-PCR reads, TCRdb called clonotypes with MiXCR, one entry per CDR3 protein. The sample lists under 550,000 distinct CDR3 sequences; under 9% were seen once. V gave up 8 bases and J gave up 5 bases, with 15 bases separating them. The CDR3 spans 13 residues. Germline V gives CDR1 MNHNS, CDR2 SASEGT. V and J are TRBV6-1 and TRBJ2-5; possibly TRBD1 or TRBD2 for D (5 bases each). The material was PBMCs from blood, obtained about 23 months after vaccination. The TCR was taken from a man aged 50 to 75 who received an inactivated influenza vaccine. For the CDR3, the DNA is TGTGCCAGCGCCCGGGACGGCGGGGAGACCCAGTACTTC. It encodes CASARDGGETQYF.